This T cell receptor beta chain was obtained from a study of cytomegalovirus exposure and HLA in healthy donors. Study-level results: Rarity characterized most TCR sequences, yet some public TCRs appeared in many donors. The study listed roughly 150 cytomegalovirus-associated TCR beta chains.

A 120-subject validation cohort, separate from the approximately 720-subject first cohort, supplied the donors. The assay was immunoSEQ multiplex PCR, and TCRdb's table has in-frame clones only and misses some. The sample records fewer than 350,000 clones, approximately 90% being singletons. Concerning this clone: What it binds is unknown.

This CDR3 has 17 residues. After removal of 3 bases from V and 4 bases from J, the junction contained 7 bases not matched to a gene. Per germline, CDR1 MNHEY and CDR2 SMNVEV (reference sequence). The chain has TRBV27 and TRBJ2-2; 11 bases match TRBD1. This clonotype was obtained from a woman under 30 in good health and CMV-seronegative. The sequencing sample was made of PBMCs. The CDR3: CASSFRTGGMSTGELFF. DNA of the CDR3: TGTGCCAGCAGTTTTCGGACAGGGGGCATGAGCACCGGGGAGCTGTTTTTT.